Here is one T cell receptor (beta chain) with its context. This table comes from immunoSEQ multiplex PCR, and its TCRdb copy is limited to in-frame clones, with some not included. The sample carries fewer than 30,000 clones, roughly 71% recorded once. This entry belongs to a study of pediatric ulcerative colitis. Rectal tissue came from one to two pinch biopsies taken at colonoscopy. Germline lookup yields CDR1 SGHKS and CDR2 YYEKEE (reference sequence). The length of the CDR3 is 16 residues. Trimming at V came to 4 bases and at J to 6 bases, leaving 11 bases not matched to a gene. This sequence was found in a boy between 10 and 17 years old with severe ulcerative colitis. What was sequenced was gut tissue. The V gene is TRBV5-5, the J gene TRBJ2-2; TRBD1 matches at 8 bases. The CDR3 reads CASSPEDRVFAGELFF. The DNA for the CDR3 is TGTGCCAGCAGCCCGGAGGACAGGGTTTTCGCCGGGGAGCTGTTTTTT.